The 4 T cell receptor beta chains reported below all come from one sample, sequenced in a study of CD8+CD57+ T cells in acquired aplastic anemia. Genomic DNA, the template, was used for profiling of the TCR beta VDJ and CDR3. TCRdb re-analysed the reads in MiXCR, keeping a single row per CDR3 protein. Of 150,000 to 200,000 distinct CDR3 sequences detected, 40% to 50% appear once; the ten largest clones hold under 3.5%. The sequencing sample was made of sorted CD4+, CD8+, or CD8+CD57+ T cells (not recorded which) from PBMCs. The receptors were gathered from a human donor in good health.

This clonotype was picked up many times. The J gene is TRBJ2-6, the V gene TRBV2, with D uncertain. Germline lookup yields CDR1 SNHLY and CDR2 FYNNEI. This CDR3 has 14 residues. The V and J ends lost 6 bases and 4 bases respectively, with 10 bases between them. The CDR3: CASRFGSGANVLTF. The CDR3 DNA reads TGTGCCAGCAGGTTTGGATCGGGGGCCAACGTCCTGACTTTC.

This clonotype was counted at least ten times. V gene TRBV6-1 combines with J gene TRBJ2-7, with 9 bases lining up with TRBD1. V was clipped by 6 bases and J by 5 bases; unmatched bases: 14. CDR1 is MNHNS, CDR2 SASEGT, per germline. This CDR3 has 16 amino acids. The CDR3 coding sequence is TGTGCCAGCAGCCGGACCCGGGACAGGGCGACGGACGAGCAGTACTTC. Its translation is CASSRTRDRATDEQYF.

This clonotype was detected many times. This chain links TRBV7-8 with TRBJ2-6; possibly TRBD1 for D (6 bases). CDR3 length equals 16 residues. Trimming stripped 4 bases from V and 1 base from J, with 11 bases between. CDR1 and CDR2 from the germline V gene are SGHVS and FQNEAQ. CDR3 sequence: CASSSSTGSGANVLTF. The CDR3 DNA reads TGTGCCAGCAGCTCATCAACAGGGTCTGGGGCCAACGTCCTGACTTTC.

This clonotype was counted ten times or more. J is TRBJ2-2 and V is TRBV24-1; 7 bases are shared with TRBD1. The germline CDR1 and CDR2 sequences are KGHDR and SFDVKD. J lost 1 base, V lost 4 bases, and 11 bases had no gene match. The CDR3 totals 18 residues. This chain's CDR3 is CATSDTGVPTQNTGELFF. The DNA for the CDR3 is TGTGCCACCAGTGACACAGGGGTACCCACCCAGAACACCGGGGAGCTGTTTTTT.